The 10 T cell receptor beta chains listed next were all sequenced from one sample in a study of T cells expressing NK-cell markers. TCRdb reprocessed the 5' RACE reads and reports one entry per CDR3 protein, with no DNA. The sample data list 350,000 to 400,000 distinct CDR3 sequences. Material for sequencing was blood T cells: a sorted CD56 or NKG2C T cell subset, CD4+ or CD8+ T cells, or bulk PBMC T cells (not recorded which). These receptors all come from a woman between 50 and 59 years old in good health.

The V gene is TRBV20-1, the J gene TRBJ1-1. This CDR3 is built from 13 residues. CDR1 and CDR2 (germline): DFQATT, SNEGSKA (reference sequence). This CDR3 is CSARRLVNTEAFF.

The chain couples TRBV3-1 to TRBJ2-7. CDR3 length: 14 residues. Germline loops: CDR1 LGHDT, CDR2 YNNKEL (reference sequence). Here the CDR3 reads CASSQAPESYEQYF.

V and J are TRBV5-6 and TRBJ2-3. There are 12 residues in the CDR3. Per germline, CDR1 SGHDT and CDR2 YYEEEE. The CDR3 here is CASSFGSATQYF.

This chain links TRBV10-3 with TRBJ2-1; TCRdb returns TRBD2, unconfirmable since there is no DNA. Germline CDR1 and CDR2: ENHRY and SYGVKD. The CDR3 is made up of 15 amino acids. CDR3 in amino acids: CAINKLAGGQNEQFF.

The chain uses TRBV7-2 and TRBJ2-1. The CDR3 runs to 15 residues. Per germline, CDR1 SGHTA and CDR2 FQGNSA. The CDR3 loop reads CASSHHGSIVYEQFF.

The J gene is TRBJ2-1, the V gene TRBV5-1; TCRdb's assignment of TRBD1 cannot be checked, as there is no DNA. Germline CDR1 SGHRS, CDR2 YFSETQ. This CDR3 has 14 residues. CDR3 sequence reads: CASQVGTGLNEQFF.

The chain joins TRBV7-9 to TRBJ1-2; with no DNA, the TCRdb D assignment of TRBD1 cannot be verified. This CDR3 contains 13 residues. The germline V gene encodes CDR1 SEHNR and CDR2 FQNEAQ (reference sequence). Here the CDR3 reads CASSPLEGAGYTF.

The chain has TRBV7-8 and TRBJ2-1; TCRdb selects TRBD1, and the lack of DNA leaves this call unchecked. The CDR3 is 13 residues long. Germline CDR1 reads SGHVS; CDR2 reads FQNEAQ. The CDR3 here is CASSPNRGNEQFF.

The chain has TRBV20-1 and TRBJ2-1; TCRdb's D call of TRBD2 is untestable without DNA. This CDR3 region has 17 residues. Germline loops: CDR1 DFQATT, CDR2 SNEGSKA (reference sequence). This chain's CDR3 is CSAREVSGKAAYNEQFF.

The chain links TRBV13 to TRBJ2-1. The CDR3 spans 13 residues. The V gene's germline CDR1 is PRHDT and CDR2 FYEKMQ (reference sequence). CDR3 amino acids: CASSLDSNNEQFF. The full variable domain, with the rest looked up from reference TRBV13 and TRBJ2-1, is AAGVIQSPRHLIKEKRETATLKCYPIPRHDTVYWYQQGPGQDPQFLISFYEKMQSDKGSIPDRFSAQQFSDYHSELNMSSLELGDSALYFCASSLDSNNEQFFGPGTRLTVL.